The entry below gives a single T cell receptor beta chain sequence along with its context. Original handling: It was from reference gene primer amplification that nucleated cell counts were estimated. The assay was immunoSEQ multiplex PCR, and TCRdb's table has in-frame clones only and misses some. The V and J calls and clone size were taken over from that table, and D and trimming were inferred from the DNA. Of approximately 97,000 clones in the sample, roughly nine tenths were seen once. The germline V and J ends were trimmed by 4 bases and 1 base, with 7 bases remaining between them. Germline CDR1 MNHEY, CDR2 SVGAGI. The CDR3 is 14 amino acids. These data originate in a study of blood T cell repertoires in COVID-19. Study information: T cells, B-cell-depleted T cells, or PBMCs provided the cDNA or gDNA that served as material.

J is TRBJ2-2 and V is TRBV6-5, with D unresolved. This receptor was taken from a man aged 55 to 69 with acute or convalescent COVID-19. Sequenced: peripheral blood. CDR3: CASSFLVNTGELFF. CDR3 nucleotide sequence: TGTGCCAGCAGTTTTTTAGTGAACACCGGGGAGCTGTTTTTT.